Detailed here is one T cell receptor beta chain. Produced via immunoSEQ multiplex PCR; TCRdb's table is partial and in-frame only. This sample carries about 190,000 clones, about 88% of them seen once, and the ten largest clones take 5% to 7.5%. The sample belongs to a study of blood T cell repertoires in COVID-19. Study-level information: Collection of acute and convalescent COVID-19 samples took place in the United States, Italy and Spain. PBMCs, B-cell-depleted T cells, or T cells were the source of the cDNA or gDNA that made up the material.

In germline, CDR1 is MNHEY, CDR2 SVGAGI. This CDR3 comprises 13 residues. The ends lost 7 bases at V and 6 bases at J; junction bases unmatched: 6. V usage is TRBV6-5 and J usage is TRBJ2-1, with TRBD2 matching 7 bases. This TCR was recovered from a woman aged 40 to 50 who had recovered from COVID-19. Sequencing was done on a sample of peripheral blood. The CDR3 DNA reads TGTGCCAGCATGCCCTTAGCGGGCAATGAGCAGTTCTTC. As protein: CASMPLAGNEQFF.